The 18 T cell receptor beta chains reported below all come from one sample, sequenced in a study of T cell responses to AZD1222 COVID-19 vaccine. The protocol was immunoSEQ multiplex PCR, while the TCRdb copy is restricted to in-frame clones and leaves out a portion. The sample shows about 120,000 clones, about 90% of them seen only once. This specimen was peripheral blood, taken on day 0 of AZD1222 vaccination. Receptors originate from an adult in good health.

The J gene is TRBJ1-3, the V gene TRBV11-2; D is perhaps TRBD1 (5 bases). Germline V gives CDR1 SGHAT, CDR2 FQNNGV. The CDR3 is 14 residues long. V shed 5 bases and J shed 0 bases, with 8 bases lying between them. CDR3 protein: CASSTQVSGNTIYF. CDR3 coding DNA: TGTGCCAGCAGCACACAGGTCTCTGGAAACACCATATATTTT.

The genes are TRBV6-5 and TRBJ2-7; 8 nucleotides align to TRBD2. The V and J ends lost 11 bases and 3 bases, in that order; junction bases with no gene match: 3. The germline gives CDR1 MNHEY, CDR2 SVGAGI. The CDR3 totals 11 residues. The CDR3 loop reads CARGGDYEQYF. Written as DNA, the CDR3 is TGTGCCCGGGGGGGGGACTACGAGCAGTACTTC.

The V gene is TRBV12-3 or TRBV12-4, the J gene TRBJ1-1; no clear D. With 7 bases removed from V and 3 bases from J, the gap between germline ends came to 12 bases. The CDR3 extends over 13 amino acids. The CDR3 bases are TGTGCCAGCACCTCTCATTGGGACACTGAAGCTTTCTTT. Its protein is CASTSHWDTEAFF.

The CDR3 loop is CASSFSPNTEAFF. The CDR3 DNA is TGTGCCAGCAGCTTTTCTCCTAACACTGAAGCTTTCTTT. The chain uses TRBV5-5 and TRBJ1-1; D not certain. V was clipped by 2 bases and J by 2 bases, with 7 bases between them. This CDR3 is built from 13 residues. From germline, CDR1 is SGHKS and CDR2 YYEKEE (reference sequence).

This CDR3 is CASSLAPALSSYEQYF. In DNA form, the CDR3 reads TGTGCCAGCAGCTTAGCTCCAGCCCTGAGCTCCTACGAGCAGTACTTC. The chain carries TRBV11-2 and TRBJ2-7; D remains ambiguous. V was trimmed by 1 base and J by 0 bases, leaving 13 bases between them. The germline CDR1 and CDR2 sequences are SGHAT and FQNNGV. CDR3 length: 16 amino acids.

V is TRBV19 and J is TRBJ1-4; D may be TRBD1 (5 bases). CDR3 length: 16 residues. Per the germline V gene, CDR1 is LNHDA and CDR2 is SQIVND (reference sequence). V was pared by 3 bases and J by 8 bases, with 19 bases between. CDR3 region: CASSILSGRVDEKLFF. Written as DNA, the CDR3 is TGTGCCAGTAGTATCTTAAGCGGCAGGGTTGACGAAAAACTGTTTTTT.

The rearrangement links TRBV7-9 to TRBJ1-1; D may be TRBD1 (6 bases). Germline V lookup: CDR1 SEHNR, CDR2 FQNEAQ (reference sequence). This CDR3 is 15 amino acids long. The V end lost 1 base, the J end lost 11 bases, and 20 bases lay between the germline ends. Written as DNA, the CDR3 is TGTGCCAGCAGCTTAGAACAGGGCGGGGCCTTTCCTGCTTTCTTT. This sequence encodes CASSLEQGGAFPAFF.

V gene TRBV29-1 combines with J gene TRBJ1-5; 9 bases are shared with TRBD1. V lost 7 bases, J lost 5 bases, and 6 bases stayed unmatched. Germline assignment: CDR1 SQVTM and CDR2 ANQGSEA. The CDR3 covers 13 residues. CDR3 nucleotides: TGCAGCGCTGGACAGGGGATTGATCAGCCCCAGCATTTT. Amino acid sequence: CSAGQGIDQPQHF.

The V and J genes are TRBV7-2 and TRBJ1-5; unclear D gene. The CDR3 length is 12 residues. Germline lookup yields CDR1 SGHTA and CDR2 FQGNSA. V was clipped by 5 bases and J by 5 bases, with 7 bases between them. The CDR3 loop is CASSPDHQPQHF. The CDR3 coding sequence is TGTGCCAGCAGCCCCGACCATCAGCCCCAGCATTTT.

The chain has TRBV7-9 and TRBJ1-5; 8 bases agree with TRBD1. The CDR3 is 16 amino acids. V gave up 1 base and J gave up 3 bases; unmatched junction bases: 5. Germline V gives CDR1 SEHNR, CDR2 FQNEAQ (reference sequence). CDR3 sequence (DNA): TGTGCCAGCAGCTTAGGGACAGGGCAACTCAATCAGCCCCAGCATTTT. Translation gives CASSLGTGQLNQPQHF.

The chain links TRBV12-5 to TRBJ1-2, with TRBD1 identical over 7 bases. This CDR3 is 12 amino acids long. Trimming cost V 8 bases and J 4 bases; bases outside gene matches: 4. In germline, CDR1 is LGHNT, CDR2 FRNRAP. CDR3 sequence: CASQGGAYGYTF. The CDR3 DNA sequence: TGTGCTAGTCAGGGGGGGGCCTATGGCTACACCTTC.

CDR3 in amino acids: CASSQDVGNGGYTF. The CDR3 nucleotides read TGTGCCAGCAGCCAAGATGTGGGGAATGGTGGCTACACCTTC. The gene calls are TRBV4-2 and TRBJ1-2; D gene uncertain. Trimming took 0 bases from V and 7 from J, leaving 12 bases between them. The CDR3 runs to 14 residues. Germline CDR1 and CDR2: LGHNA and YNFKEQ.

The chain recombines TRBV5-1 with TRBJ1-3; unclear D gene. The V end lost 1 base, the J end lost 0 bases, and 17 bases lay between the germline ends. Germline CDR1 is SGHRS and CDR2 is YFSETQ. The CDR3 runs to 18 residues. CDR3 amino acids: CASSLLGLQENSGNTIYF. The CDR3 DNA is TGCGCCAGCAGCTTGTTAGGGCTCCAGGAGAACTCTGGAAACACCATATATTTT.

The genes are TRBV7-8 and TRBJ1-4; weak D call: TRBD1 (5 bases). From germline, CDR1 is SGHVS and CDR2 FQNEAQ. The CDR3 extends over 15 amino acids. The V and J ends lost 2 bases and 0 bases respectively, with 7 bases between them. This CDR3 reads CASSLTRATNEKLFF. CDR3 DNA: TGTGCCAGCAGCTTAACCAGGGCAACTAATGAAAAACTGTTTTTT.

The rearrangement links TRBV6-5 to TRBJ2-5; possibly TRBD1 for D (5 bases). From germline, CDR1 is MNHEY and CDR2 SVGAGI. The CDR3 length is 16 residues. With 2 bases removed from V and 4 bases from J, the gap between germline ends came to 17 bases. CDR3 DNA: TGTGCCAGCAGTTACGGGGTGGGGCAGAGAGGAGAGACCCAGTACTTC. Translating it yields CASSYGVGQRGETQYF.

The table lists this clone with a count of one. The chain couples TRBV3-1 (or the pseudogene TRBV3-2) to TRBJ1-3; D uncertain. Germline V gene sequence: CDR1 LGHDT, CDR2 YNNKEL (reference sequence). CDR3 length: 14 amino acids. V dropped 1 base and J dropped 2 bases, with 6 bases sitting between them. The CDR3 spells CASSQAFTGNTIYF. CDR3 coding DNA: TGTGCCAGCAGCCAAGCTTTCACTGGAAACACCATATATTTT.

In its sample, this clone was seen once. The CDR3 sequence: CASSQTRGGDFYGYTF. The DNA of the CDR3 is TGTGCCAGCAGCCAAACTCGGGGGGGTGATTTCTATGGCTACACCTTC. This chain joins TRBV7-6 and TRBJ1-2, with TRBD1 as a possible D gene (5 bases). The CDR3 length is 16 residues. V lost 5 bases to trimming and J lost 4 bases, with 20 bases between them. Germline loops: CDR1 SGHVS, CDR2 FNYEAQ.

CDR3 residues: CASRETSGSTGFF. CDR3 DNA: TGTGCCAGCAGGGAAACTAGCGGGAGTACGGGGTTCTTC. The rearrangement uses TRBV2 and TRBJ2-1, with 11 nucleotides matching TRBD2. The germline V gene has CDR1 SNHLY and CDR2 FYNNEI. The V and J ends lost 6 bases and 15 bases, in that order; junction bases with no gene match: 10. The CDR3 is 13 amino acids.